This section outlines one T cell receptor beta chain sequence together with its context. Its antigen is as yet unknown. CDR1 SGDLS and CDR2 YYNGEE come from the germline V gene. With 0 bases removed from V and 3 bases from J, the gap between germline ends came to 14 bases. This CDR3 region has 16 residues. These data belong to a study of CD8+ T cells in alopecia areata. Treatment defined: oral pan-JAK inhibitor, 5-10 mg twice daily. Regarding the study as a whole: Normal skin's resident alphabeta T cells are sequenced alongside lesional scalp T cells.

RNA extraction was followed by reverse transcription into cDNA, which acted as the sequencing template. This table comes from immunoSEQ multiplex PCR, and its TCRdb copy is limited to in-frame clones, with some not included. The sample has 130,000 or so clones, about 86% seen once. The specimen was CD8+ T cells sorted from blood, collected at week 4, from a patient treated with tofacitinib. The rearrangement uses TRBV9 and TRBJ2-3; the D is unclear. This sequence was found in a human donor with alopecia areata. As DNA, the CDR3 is TGTGCCAGCAGCGTAGATCCTAGTTGGGTGACAGATACGCAGTATTTT. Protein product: CASSVDPSWVTDTQYF.